The clone carrying this T cell receptor (beta chain) was observed a single time. The entry originates in a study of shared clonotypes between healthy human individuals. CDR1 SGHAT and CDR2 FQNNGV come from the germline V gene. Trimming took 2 bases from V and 4 from J, leaving 20 bases between them. CDR3 length equals 17 residues. Assay: immunoSEQ multiplex PCR; the TCRdb copy retains only in-frame clones and omits some. The sample records fewer than 400,000 clones, around 72% being singletons. The sequence derives from a man in his thirties or forties in good health. This chain joins TRBV11-2 and TRBJ2-5; D is possibly TRBD1 or TRBD2 (6 bases each). Input material: memory CD4+ T cells sorted from blood. Subset here: CD45RA-negative fraction. This chain's CDR3 is CASSLRGGWGFVETQYF. The CDR3 DNA is TGTGCCAGCAGCTTAAGAGGGGGGTGGGGCTTTGTAGAGACCCAGTACTTC.